One sample yielded the 23 T cell receptor beta chains listed below, sequenced in a study of CD8+ T cells in alopecia areata. RNA extraction was followed by reverse transcription into cDNA, which acted as the sequencing template. The data were produced by immunoSEQ multiplex PCR, yet TCRdb's version contains in-frame clones alone and is incomplete. The top ten hold more than 20% of the sample, which has about 110,000 clones, 59% seen once. Source material: CD8+ T cells sorted from blood. The receptors come from a human donor in good health.

This clone came up a few times. The chain has TRBV6-6 and TRBJ1-5, with D perhaps TRBD1 (6 bases). V lost 11 bases and J 7 bases, leaving 12 bases between the germline ends. CDR3 length: 11 amino acids. Germline lookup yields CDR1 MNHNY and CDR2 SVGAGI (reference sequence). The CDR3 loop is CAGGGSQPQHF. The DNA for the CDR3 is TGTGCCGGGGGGGGCAGCCAGCCCCAGCATTTT.

This clone turned up a few times. V usage is TRBV28 and J usage is TRBJ2-7; 12 positions match TRBD2. V shed 4 bases and J 5 bases; nucleotides not matched to a gene: 6. The CDR3 totals 15 residues. Germline V lookup: CDR1 MDHEN, CDR2 SYDVKM. CDR3 in DNA: TGTGCCAGCAGTTCGCTAGCGGGGGGGATCGACGAGCAGTACTTC. Residues: CASSSLAGGIDEQYF. The variable domain in full, completed from reference TRBV28 and TRBJ2-7, reads DVKVTQSSRYLVKRTGEKVFLECVQDMDHENMFWYRQDPGLGLRLIYFSYDVKMKEKGDIPEGYSVSREKKERFSLILESASTNQTSMYLCASSSLAGGIDEQYFGPGTRLTVT.

This sequence joins TRBV27 and TRBJ2-5; unclear D gene. Between the trimmed V and J ends, which lost 6 bases and 5 bases, there was a span of 19 bases. The CDR3 spans 15 residues. The germline CDR1 and CDR2 sequences are MNHEY and SMNVEV (reference sequence). CDR3 loop: CASSFHPARWETQYF. The DNA of the CDR3 is TGTGCCAGCAGCTTCCACCCCGCCCGGTGGGAGACCCAGTACTTC.

The rearrangement links TRBV5-6 to TRBJ1-2, with unresolved D. The V and J ends lost 3 bases and 5 bases respectively, with 11 bases between them. The germline V gene has CDR1 SGHDT and CDR2 YYEEEE. The CDR3 consists of 13 residues. CDR3 in amino acids: CASSWNEGYGYTF. The CDR3 nucleotides are TGTGCCAGCAGCTGGAATGAGGGATATGGCTACACCTTC.

V usage is TRBV5-6 and J usage is TRBJ1-1; D unclear. Germline V gene sequence: CDR1 SGHDT, CDR2 YYEEEE. CDR3 length equals 14 residues. Between the trimmed V and J ends, which lost 7 bases and 3 bases, there was a span of 16 bases. The CDR3 region has the DNA TGTGCCAGCGGAGGAGGGCGGGAGGACACTGAAGCTTTCTTT. Translated, it gives CASGGGREDTEAFF.

The chain combines TRBV5-6 with TRBJ2-1; 8 nucleotides agree with TRBD2. The ends lost 0 bases at V and 4 bases at J; junction bases unmatched: 9. This CDR3 contains 17 residues. Germline CDR1 and CDR2: SGHDT and YYEEEE. The CDR3 DNA follows: TGTGCCAGCAGCTTGGGTCTTCTAGCGGGCTCTTACAATGAGCAGTTCTTC. It translates to CASSLGLLAGSYNEQFF.

This clone qualifies as medium-sized. This chain connects TRBV7-4 to TRBJ1-2; the D gene is possibly TRBD1 (5 bases). Deletions cut 3 bases from V and 7 bases from J, with 18 bases between. This CDR3 spans 15 amino acids. Germline V gene data show CDR1 as SGHVT and CDR2 as SQSDAQ. Written as DNA, the CDR3 is TGTGCCAGCAGCTTGACGGACACTGTCGGATCTGGCTACACCTTC. It encodes CASSLTDTVGSGYTF.

The gene calls are TRBV4-3 and TRBJ2-7, with D perhaps TRBD1 (6 bases). Between the trimmed V and J ends, which lost 0 bases and 3 bases, there was a span of 18 bases. The CDR3 extends over 17 amino acids. Germline V gene data show CDR1 as LGHNA and CDR2 as YSLEER. Here the CDR3 DNA reads TGCGCCAGCAGCCAAGATAGTCGGACAGATTACTTCTACGAGCAGTACTTC. As protein: CASSQDSRTDYFYEQYF.

The chain combines TRBV20-1 with TRBJ1-2; no clear D. CDR3 length: 9 amino acids. The V gene's germline CDR1 is DFQATT and CDR2 SNEGSKA (reference sequence). V was shortened by 6 bases and J by 5 bases, with 4 bases between the two germline ends. The CDR3 sequence is CSATYGYTF. The CDR3 DNA sequence: TGCAGTGCGACTTATGGCTACACCTTC.

The chain recombines TRBV29-1 with TRBJ2-7; D is ambiguous. This CDR3 region has 12 residues. Germline values: CDR1 SQVTM, CDR2 ANQGSEA. Trimming shortened V by 6 bases and J by 2 bases, and 11 bases separated the two germline ends. CDR3 bases: TGCAGCGTATCCCCGGGTGCCTACGAGCAGTACTTC. Translated: CSVSPGAYEQYF.

The chain uses TRBV19 and TRBJ2-7; a possible D gene is TRBD2 (6 bases). The V end was cut by 6 bases, the J end by 5 bases, with 20 bases between. Germline lookup yields CDR1 LNHDA and CDR2 SQIVND (reference sequence). The CDR3 is 15 amino acids. CDR3 nucleotide sequence: TGTGCCAGTAGCTACGGTGGGCTAGCGACCAACGAGCAGTACTTC. It translates to CASSYGGLATNEQYF.

This clone was observed a few times. The chain combines TRBV2 with TRBJ2-3, with TRBD2 matching over 13 bases. CDR1 and CDR2 from the germline V gene are SNHLY and FYNNEI. Losses at the gene ends were 7 bases for V and 1 base for J; bases not matched to a gene: 5. The length of the CDR3 is 16 residues. The CDR3 spells CASIPGTSGGTDTQYF. The CDR3 region has the DNA TGTGCCAGCATTCCAGGGACTAGCGGGGGCACAGATACGCAGTATTTT. The whole variable domain, filled in from reference TRBV2 and TRBJ2-3, reads EPEVTQTPSHQVTQMGQEVILRCVPISNHLYFYWYRQILGQKVEFLVSFYNNEISEKSEIFDDQFSVERPDGSNFTLKIRSTKLEDSAMYFCASIPGTSGGTDTQYFGPGTRLTVL.

CDR3 bases: TGTGCCAGTAGCGTCCGTTTTGCAACTAATGAAAAACTGTTTTTT. Translating gives CASSVRFATNEKLFF. The V call is TRBV19, the J call TRBJ1-4, with D uncertain. Germline V gene data show CDR1 as LNHDA and CDR2 as SQIVND (reference sequence). Between the trimmed V and J ends, which lost 6 bases and 0 bases, there was a span of 11 bases. The CDR3 spans 15 residues.

The genes are TRBV7-8 and TRBJ1-3, with a weak D call TRBD1 (5 bases). The CDR3 is 18 residues long. Per germline, CDR1 SGHVS and CDR2 FQNEAQ. Trimming stripped 1 base from V and 4 bases from J, with 20 bases between. DNA for the CDR3: TGTGCCAGCAGCTTAGACCCAGGGCTCACCCTAAGCGGAAACACCATATATTTT. Residues: CASSLDPGLTLSGNTIYF.

The chain is built from TRBV6-5 and TRBJ2-5; the match to TRBD2 covers 7 bases. The germline gives CDR1 MNHEY, CDR2 SVGAGI. The CDR3 runs 15 residues. V lost 6 bases, J lost 2 bases, and 9 bases stayed unmatched. The CDR3 reads CASSPAGGEQETQYF. As DNA, the CDR3 is TGTGCCAGCAGCCCAGCTGGGGGGGAACAAGAGACCCAGTACTTC.

This clone is medium-sized. The genes are TRBV2 and TRBJ2-5, with 11 bases lining up with TRBD2. V lost 6 bases, J lost 1 base, and 4 bases stayed unmatched. Germline assignment: CDR1 SNHLY and CDR2 FYNNEI. There are 15 residues in the CDR3. The CDR3 DNA follows: TGTGCCAGCAGAGGGACTAGCGGCTTCCAAGAGACCCAGTACTTC. Protein sequence: CASRGTSGFQETQYF.

The chain recombines TRBV30 with TRBJ2-6; D unresolved. The CDR3 covers 16 residues. CDR1 is GTSNPN and CDR2 is SVGIG in the germline V gene (reference sequence). Deletions cut 2 bases from V and 1 base from J, with 12 bases between. DNA for the CDR3: TGTGCCTGGAGTCCAGCAACCCTATCTGGGGCCAACGTCCTGACTTTC. Residues: CAWSPATLSGANVLTF.

The gene calls are TRBV25-1 and TRBJ2-3; TRBD1 is a possible D gene (6 bases). The V and J ends lost 4 bases and 2 bases respectively, with 10 bases between them. From germline, CDR1 is MGHDK and CDR2 SYGVNS. The CDR3 is made up of 14 amino acids. Here the CDR3 reads CASSGQATTDTQYF. The CDR3, as DNA: TGTGCCAGCAGTGGACAGGCCACCACAGATACGCAGTATTTT.

J is TRBJ2-1 and V is TRBV10-3; no reliable D call. The CDR3 is 13 amino acids. Germline V lookup: CDR1 ENHRY, CDR2 SYGVKD. V was clipped by 3 bases and J by 4 bases, with 7 bases between them. CDR3: CAISDGVYNEQFF. The DNA for the CDR3 is TGTGCCATCAGTGATGGGGTTTACAATGAGCAGTTCTTC.

This clone was detected only a few times. This chain joins TRBV29-1 and TRBJ2-5; D gene unclear. The length of the CDR3 is 11 residues. Trimming shortened V by 6 bases and J by 5 bases, and 10 bases separated the two germline ends. Per the germline V gene, CDR1 is SQVTM and CDR2 is ANQGSEA. The CDR3 region is CSVPNMETQYF. The DNA for the CDR3 is TGCAGCGTACCAAACATGGAGACCCAGTACTTC.

This clone was recorded a few times. The chain is built from TRBV5-4 and TRBJ2-5; TRBD1 matches at 8 bases. The CDR3 is 15 amino acids. Trimming removed 5 bases from V and 5 bases from J; junction bases left unmatched: 11. CDR1 SGHNT and CDR2 YYREEE come from the germline V gene (reference sequence). As DNA, the CDR3 is TGTGCCAGCAGTCTCCTGACAGGGGAAACGGAGACCCAGTACTTC. Translating it yields CASSLLTGETETQYF.

J is TRBJ2-6 and V is TRBV30, with D perhaps TRBD1 (6 bases). Germline CDR1 is GTSNPN and CDR2 is SVGIG (reference sequence). Between the trimmed V and J ends, which lost 4 bases and 3 bases, there was a span of 10 bases. The CDR3 runs 14 residues. The CDR3 reads CAWTQGFGANVLTF. As DNA, the CDR3 is TGTGCCTGGACTCAGGGGTTTGGGGCCAACGTCCTGACTTTC.

The CDR3 is CSVDRDPGVTEAFF. Written as DNA, the CDR3 is TGCAGCGTTGATCGGGACCCGGGCGTCACTGAAGCTTTCTTT. The rearrangement uses TRBV29-1 and TRBJ1-1, with D possibly TRBD1 on 5 matching bases. CDR1 and CDR2 (germline): SQVTM, ANQGSEA. V was clipped by 3 bases and J by 4 bases, with 15 bases between them. CDR3 length: 14 residues.